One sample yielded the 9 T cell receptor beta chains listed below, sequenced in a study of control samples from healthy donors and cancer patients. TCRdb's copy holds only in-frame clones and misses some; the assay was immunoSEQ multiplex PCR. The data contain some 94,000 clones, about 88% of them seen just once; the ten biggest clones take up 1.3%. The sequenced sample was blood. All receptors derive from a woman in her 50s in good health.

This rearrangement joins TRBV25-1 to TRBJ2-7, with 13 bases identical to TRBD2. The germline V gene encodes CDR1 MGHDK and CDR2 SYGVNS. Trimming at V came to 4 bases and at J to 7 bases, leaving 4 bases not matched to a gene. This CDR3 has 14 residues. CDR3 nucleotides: TGTGCCAGCAGTGCTGGACTAGCGGGAGTTGAGCAGTACTTC. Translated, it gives CASSAGLAGVEQYF.

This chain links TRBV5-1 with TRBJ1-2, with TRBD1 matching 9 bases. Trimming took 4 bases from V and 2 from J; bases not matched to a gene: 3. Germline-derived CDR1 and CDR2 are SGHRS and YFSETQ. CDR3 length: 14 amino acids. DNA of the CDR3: TGCGCCAGCAGCCCGGGACAGGGAAACTATGGCTACACCTTC. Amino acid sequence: CASSPGQGNYGYTF.

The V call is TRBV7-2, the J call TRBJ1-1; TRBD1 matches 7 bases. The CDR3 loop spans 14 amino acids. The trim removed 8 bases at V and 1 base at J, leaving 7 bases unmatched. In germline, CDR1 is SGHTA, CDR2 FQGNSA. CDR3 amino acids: CASLPGGANTEAFF. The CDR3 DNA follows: TGTGCCAGCCTACCAGGGGGGGCGAACACTGAAGCTTTCTTT.

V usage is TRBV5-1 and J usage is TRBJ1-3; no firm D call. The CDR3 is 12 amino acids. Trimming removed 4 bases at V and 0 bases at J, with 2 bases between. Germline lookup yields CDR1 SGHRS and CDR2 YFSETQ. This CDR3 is CASSLSGNTIYF. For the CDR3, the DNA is TGCGCCAGCAGCCTCTCTGGAAACACCATATATTTT.

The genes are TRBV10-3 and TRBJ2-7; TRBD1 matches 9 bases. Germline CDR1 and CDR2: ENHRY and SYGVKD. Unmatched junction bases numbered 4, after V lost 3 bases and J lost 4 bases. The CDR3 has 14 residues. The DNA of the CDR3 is TGTGCCATCAGTGATAGGACAGGGGCGTACGAGCAGTACTTC. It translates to CAISDRTGAYEQYF.

The CDR3 is CASSGEYEQYF. CDR3 bases: TGTGCCAGCAGCGGGGAGTACGAGCAGTACTTC. J is TRBJ2-7 and V is TRBV5-4; D perhaps matches TRBD2 (5 bases). Germline V CDR1 and CDR2: SGHNT, YYREEE (reference sequence). V was shortened by 4 bases and J by 4 bases, with 6 bases between the two germline ends. The CDR3 is made up of 11 amino acids.

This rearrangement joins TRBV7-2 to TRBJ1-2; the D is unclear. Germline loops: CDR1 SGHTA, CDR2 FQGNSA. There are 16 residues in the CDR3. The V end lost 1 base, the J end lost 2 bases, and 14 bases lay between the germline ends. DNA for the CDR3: TGTGCCAGCAGCTTAGACGCGTCAGAAGGAAACTATGGCTACACCTTC. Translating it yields CASSLDASEGNYGYTF. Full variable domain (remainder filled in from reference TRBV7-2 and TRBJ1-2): GAGVSQSPSNKVTEKGKDVELRCDPISGHTALYWYRQSLGQGLEFLIYFQGNSAPDKSGLPSDRFSAERTGGSVSTLTIQRTQQEDSAVYLCASSLDASEGNYGYTFGSGTRLTVV.

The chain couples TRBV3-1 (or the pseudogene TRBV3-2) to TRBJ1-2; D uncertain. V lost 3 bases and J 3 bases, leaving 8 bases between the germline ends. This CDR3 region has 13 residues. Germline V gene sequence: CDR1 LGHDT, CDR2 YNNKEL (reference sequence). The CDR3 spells CASSHNRDYGYTF. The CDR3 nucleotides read TGTGCCAGCAGCCACAATCGGGACTATGGCTACACCTTC.

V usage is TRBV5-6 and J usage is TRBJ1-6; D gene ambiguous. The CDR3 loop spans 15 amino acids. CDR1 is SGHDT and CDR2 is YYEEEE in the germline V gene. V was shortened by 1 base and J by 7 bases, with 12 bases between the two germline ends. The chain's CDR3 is CASSLLNGVNSPLHF. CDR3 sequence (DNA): TGTGCCAGCAGCTTGCTCAATGGTGTGAATTCACCCCTCCACTTT.